Detailed here is one T cell receptor (beta chain). This sample is part of a study of T-cell reconstitution after alpha-beta-depleted transplantation in children. The library targeted TCRbeta and was prepared with unique molecular identifiers. TCRdb recomputed calls from the PCR reads with MiXCR, one row per CDR3 protein. Of under 450,000 distinct CDR3 sequences listed, 15% to 20% are singletons. CDR1 and CDR2 from the germline V gene are LGHNA and YSLEER. V was pared by 0 bases and J by 4 bases, with 11 bases between. This CDR3 region has 15 residues. The sequence came from a boy less than two years old who had a stem cell transplant for Wiskott-Aldrich syndrome, so the T cells may come from the graft donor. This rearrangement joins TRBV4-3 to TRBJ2-3; unclear D gene. Sequencing used PBMCs, mostly from graft donor cells, obtained 360 days after TCRalphabeta/CD19-depleted stem cell transplant. CDR3 sequence (DNA): TGCGCCAGCAGCCAAGACGGGCGACTTTCAGATACGCAGTATTTT. Protein product: CASSQDGRLSDTQYF.